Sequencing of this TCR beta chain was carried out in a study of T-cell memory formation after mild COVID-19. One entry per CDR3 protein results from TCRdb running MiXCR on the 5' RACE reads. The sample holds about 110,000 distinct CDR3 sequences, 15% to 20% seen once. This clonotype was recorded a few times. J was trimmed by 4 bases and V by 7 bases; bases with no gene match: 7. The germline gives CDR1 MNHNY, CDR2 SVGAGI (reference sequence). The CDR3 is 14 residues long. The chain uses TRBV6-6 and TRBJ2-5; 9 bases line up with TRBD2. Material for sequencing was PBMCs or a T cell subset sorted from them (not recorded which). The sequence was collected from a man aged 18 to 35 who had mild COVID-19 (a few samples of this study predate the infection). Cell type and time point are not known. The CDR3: CASTNSGGTETQYF. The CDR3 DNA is TGTGCCAGCACCAATAGCGGGGGCACAGAGACCCAGTACTTC.